The source of this T cell receptor beta chain is a study of T-cell reconstitution after alpha-beta-depleted transplantation in children. Study observations and caveats: Approximately two months post-transplant, alpha-beta T cells reportedly originated from several hundred expanded graft clones.

Many counts were recorded for this clonotype. Its specificity is unknown. At one end the junction does not follow the germline gene, possibly because of a read error. During its preparation, the TCRbeta library received unique molecular identifiers. TCRdb processed the PCR reads anew with MiXCR; each CDR3 protein has one entry. The data contain 55,000 to 70,000 distinct CDR3 sequences, roughly a tenth of them singletons. The germline V gene encodes CDR1 SEHNR and CDR2 FQNEAQ (reference sequence). The CDR3 is 17 residues long. The source is a boy between 10 and 17 years old with acute myeloid leukemia, due to receive a stem cell transplant. Sample: PBMCs, taken before TCRalphabeta/CD19-depleted stem cell transplant. The chain has TRBV7-9 and TRBJ1-5, with 12 bases fitting TRBD1. The CDR3 DNA is TGTGCCAGCGGCTACGCAACCGGGACAGGGGGCAACCAGCCCCAGCATTTT. Translating gives CASGYATGTGGNQPQHF.